This T cell receptor (beta chain) was recorded in a study of CD8 T cells in ankylosing spondylitis. The length of the CDR3 is 15 residues. Looked up from germline, CDR1 is DFQATT and CDR2 is SNEGSKA (reference sequence). Trimming removed 0 bases at V and 5 bases at J, with 16 bases between. This clonotype has just a few counts. A single record per CDR3 protein comes from TCRdb applying MiXCR to the 5' RACE reads. Of 230,000 or so distinct CDR3 sequences listed, roughly a quarter are singletons. The sample was blood, either unsorted or a sorted T cell fraction (not recorded which). The receptor was isolated from a male donor with ankylosing spondylitis or in good health (not recorded which). This sequence joins TRBV20-1 and TRBJ2-5, with D possibly being TRBD1 (5 bases). CDR3 nucleotides: TGCAGTGCTAGAGATGGGGCCTCACAAACGGAGACCCAGTACTTC. Translation: CSARDGASQTETQYF.